This is a list of T cell receptor beta chains from one sample in a study of identical twins. TCRdb used MiXCR to reprocess the 5' RACE reads, holding one entry per CDR3 protein. The table records about 720,000 distinct CDR3 sequences, 8.6% of them present only once. These data were also reused for a study on yellow fever vaccine responses in identical twins.

The specimen was PBMCs. The receptors originated from a woman under 30 in good health. Each CDR3 is given without its conserved first and last residue.

cdr3_aa: ASSAIGQYSNQPQH
j_call: TRBJ1-5
v_call: TRBV28

cdr3_aa: ASSYSPGVAETQY
j_call: TRBJ2-5
v_call: TRBV28

cdr3_aa: SVEGGVQRGTEAF
j_call: TRBJ1-1
v_call: TRBV29-1

cdr3_aa: ATRPGGTGANVLT
j_call: TRBJ2-6
v_call: TRBV24-1

cdr3_aa: SGRGETQY
j_call: TRBJ2-5
v_call: TRBV29-1

cdr3_aa: ASSSSVVSGGPLLGEQF
j_call: TRBJ2-1
v_call: TRBV6-2/TRBV6-3

cdr3_aa: ASSLSAGLDYEQY
j_call: TRBJ2-7
v_call: TRBV7-9

cdr3_aa: ASSFLGLEQETQY
j_call: TRBJ2-5
v_call: TRBV27

cdr3_aa: ASAGTRLSLNTEAF
j_call: TRBJ1-1
v_call: TRBV28

cdr3_aa: ASSQDSAGPSYEQY
j_call: TRBJ2-7
v_call: TRBV4-2

cdr3_aa: ASSLEAGYSTDTQY
j_call: TRBJ2-3
v_call: TRBV7-2

cdr3_aa: ASRYGTGELF
j_call: TRBJ2-2
v_call: TRBV6-1

cdr3_aa: SARVREGQDPKRLF
j_call: TRBJ1-4
v_call: TRBV20-1

cdr3_aa: ATSNNRGYEQY
j_call: TRBJ2-7
v_call: TRBV15

cdr3_aa: SARSIRDTGELF
j_call: TRBJ2-2
v_call: TRBV20-1

cdr3_aa: ASSRGGWGQY
j_call: TRBJ2-3
v_call: TRBV12-3/TRBV12-4

cdr3_aa: ASASQTGLYEQY
j_call: TRBJ2-7
v_call: TRBV11-2

cdr3_aa: AWSGGLAGGYEQF
j_call: TRBJ2-1
v_call: TRBV30